This is a list of T cell receptor beta chains from one sample in a study of spatial heterogeneity in lung cancer. TCRdb reprocessed the 5' RACE reads via MiXCR and lists one record per CDR3 protein. The sample lists roughly 82,000 distinct CDR3 sequences; 10% to 15% were seen once. Sample: PBMCs, taken at surgery. The origin of the receptors is a male donor with early-stage non-small cell lung cancer. CDR3s include the opening cysteine and the closing phenylalanine or tryptophan. A D gene is named only where the DNA matches it firmly. Not all rows give a size; the values are once, few, many and, for expanded clones, a class.

cdr3_aa cdr3_nt j_call v_call d_call clone_size
CASSLGPGGSSYNEQFF TGCGCCAGCAGCTTGGGTCCGGGGGGGTCCTCCTACAATGAGCAGTTCTTC TRBJ2-1 TRBV5-1 TRBD2 few
CASSLNMGTEQFF TGCGCCAGCAGCTTGAACATGGGGACTGAGCAGTTCTTC TRBJ2-1 TRBV5-1 NA few
CASRTGLAVVDNEQFF TGTGCCAGCAGAACGGGACTAGCGGTGGTGGACAATGAGCAGTTCTTC TRBJ2-1 TRBV5-6 TRBD2 few
CASSYSGGGSHNEQFF TGTGCCAGCAGCTACTCCGGGGGGGGGTCCCACAATGAGCAGTTCTTC TRBJ2-1 TRBV7-9 TRBD2 few
CASPQSLGTEAFF TGTGCCAGCCCCCAGTCCTTGGGGACTGAAGCTTTCTTT TRBJ1-1 TRBV11-2 NA many
CAISEGHTGELFF TGTGCCATCAGTGAGGGGCACACCGGGGAGCTGTTTTTT TRBJ2-2 TRBV10-3 NA NA
CASSTGPDTETQYF TGTGCCAGTAGTACGGGACCGGACACGGAGACCCAGTACTTC TRBJ2-5 TRBV19 NA NA
CASSQLQGAISYEQYF TGTGCCAGCAGCCAACTACAGGGGGCCATCTCCTACGAGCAGTACTTC TRBJ2-7 TRBV4-2 TRBD1 NA
CASRHLTANTEAFF TGTGCCAGCAGACACCTTACAGCGAACACTGAAGCTTTCTTT TRBJ1-1 TRBV12-3/TRBV12-4 NA few
CASSRRGAQGTYEQYF TGTGCCAGCAGCAGGAGGGGGGCCCAGGGGACCTACGAGCAGTACTTC TRBJ2-7 TRBV28 NA many
CASSSTGANSPLHF TGTGCCAGCAGCTCGACAGGGGCTAATTCACCCCTCCACTTT TRBJ1-6 TRBV7-3 TRBD1 NA
CASTDLSTTEAFF TGTGCCAGCACCGACCTAAGCACGACTGAAGCTTTCTTT TRBJ1-1 TRBV6-6 NA NA
CSGGGQGAEGYTF TGCAGCGGGGGAGGACAGGGGGCGGAAGGCTACACCTTC TRBJ1-2 TRBV29-1 TRBD1 NA
CASSLDRGRNEQYF TGTGCCAGCAGCCTGGACAGGGGTCGAAACGAGCAGTACTTC TRBJ2-7 TRBV7-2 TRBD1 NA
CSAAGASRETQYF TGCAGTGCTGCAGGGGCTTCAAGGGAGACCCAGTACTTC TRBJ2-5 TRBV20-1 NA NA
CSVEAAGGTEAFF TGCAGCGTTGAAGCAGCAGGCGGCACTGAAGCTTTCTTT TRBJ1-1 TRBV29-1 NA many
CASSLGHEQYF TGCGCCAGCAGCTTGGGCCACGAGCAGTACTTC TRBJ2-7 TRBV5-1 NA few
CAWSERTGVGHNEQFF TGTGCCTGGAGTGAAAGAACAGGGGTTGGGCACAATGAGCAGTTCTTC TRBJ2-1 TRBV30 TRBD1 NA
CSAKPGLTGETQYF TGCAGCGCAAAACCGGGACTCACTGGAGAGACCCAGTACTTC TRBJ2-5 TRBV29-1 NA few
CASSARDARTGELFF TGTGCCAGCAGCGCACGGGACGCAAGGACCGGGGAGCTGTTTTTT TRBJ2-2 TRBV7-3 NA many
CSVAVSGVGTEAFF TGCAGCGTTGCGGTATCGGGGGTTGGGACTGAAGCTTTCTTT TRBJ1-1 TRBV29-1 NA few
CSATPPGQGAREQYF TGCAGTGCTACCCCGCCGGGACAGGGGGCAAGGGAGCAGTACTTC TRBJ2-7 TRBV20-1 TRBD1 many